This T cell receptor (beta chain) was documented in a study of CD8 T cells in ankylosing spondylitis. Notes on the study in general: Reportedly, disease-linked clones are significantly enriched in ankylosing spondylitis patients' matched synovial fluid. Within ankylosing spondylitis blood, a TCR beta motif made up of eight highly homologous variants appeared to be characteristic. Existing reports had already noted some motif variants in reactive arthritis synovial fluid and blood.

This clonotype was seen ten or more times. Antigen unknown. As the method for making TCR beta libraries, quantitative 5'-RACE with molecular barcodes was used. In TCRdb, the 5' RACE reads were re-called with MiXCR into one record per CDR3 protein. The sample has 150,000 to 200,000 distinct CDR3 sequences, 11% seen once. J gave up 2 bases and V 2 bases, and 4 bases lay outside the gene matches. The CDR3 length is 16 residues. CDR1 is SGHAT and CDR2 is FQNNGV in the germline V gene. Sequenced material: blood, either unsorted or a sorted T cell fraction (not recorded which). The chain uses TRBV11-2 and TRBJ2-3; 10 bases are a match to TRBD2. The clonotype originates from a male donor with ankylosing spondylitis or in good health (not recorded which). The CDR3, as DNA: TGTGCCAGCAGCTTACGAGCGGGAGGGACCACAGATACGCAGTATTTT. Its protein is CASSLRAGGTTDTQYF.